The 20 T cell receptor beta chains below come from one sample, sequenced in a study of T cells in Graves' hyperthyroidism and ophthalmopathy. Amplified regions were TCR beta CDR3 sequences from RNA transcripts. With the HTBI primer set, the TCR CDR3 went through a first round of RT-PCR. Each CDR3 protein is one row after TCRdb ran MiXCR on the multiplex PCR reads. The sample has about 530,000 distinct CDR3 sequences; 15% to 20% are singletons. Sequenced sample: blood. These TCRs come from a woman in her late teens or twenties with Graves' ophthalmopathy.

This clonotype was found many times. The chain is built from TRBV30 and TRBJ2-6; no clear D gene. This CDR3 has 15 amino acids. Looked up from germline, CDR1 is GTSNPN and CDR2 is SVGIG (reference sequence). The V and J ends lost 3 bases and 0 bases respectively, with 9 bases between them. Here the CDR3 reads CAWSGQLSGANVLTF. CDR3 nucleotides: TGTGCCTGGAGCGGTCAACTCTCTGGGGCCAACGTCCTGACTTTC.

There are a few counts of this clonotype. This sequence joins TRBV29-1 and TRBJ1-2; possible D gene TRBD1, 5 bases. Trimming took 7 bases from V and 2 from J, leaving 14 bases between them. The CDR3 has 13 residues. Germline CDR1 and CDR2: SQVTM and ANQGSEA. This CDR3 reads CSGAGRTNYGYTF. CDR3 sequence (DNA): TGCAGCGGTGCGGGGCGAACCAACTATGGCTACACCTTC.

V is TRBV5-8 and J is TRBJ2-5; no reliable D call. Germline-derived CDR1 and CDR2 are SGHTS and YDEGEE. The CDR3 covers 18 residues. Trimming removed 4 bases at V and 1 base at J, with 23 bases between. For the CDR3, the DNA is TGTGCCAGCAGCACCGGGCCCAACCTTAACACCCTCCAAGAGACCCAGTACTTC. This sequence encodes CASSTGPNLNTLQETQYF.

This clonotype was picked up many times. The gene calls are TRBV2 and TRBJ1-1; D is unclear. V lost 7 bases, J lost 4 bases, and 13 bases lay in between. This CDR3 region has 13 residues. CDR1 and CDR2 from the germline V gene are SNHLY and FYNNEI. The CDR3 coding sequence is TGTGCCAGCACTTCCACCGGCGGCACTGAAGCTTTCTTT. This gives the protein CASTSTGGTEAFF. Combining the CDR3 with reference TRBV2 and TRBJ1-1 gives the whole variable domain EPEVTQTPSHQVTQMGQEVILRCVPISNHLYFYWYRQILGQKVEFLVSFYNNEISEKSEIFDDQFSVERPDGSNFTLKIRSTKLEDSAMYFCASTSTGGTEAFFGQGTRLTVV.

This clonotype has more than one count but fewer than ten. CDR3: CASSQDKRTRDNEQFF. CDR3 in DNA: TGTGCCAGCAGCCAAGATAAGCGGACAAGAGACAATGAGCAGTTCTTC. V and J are TRBV3-1 and TRBJ2-1; D may be TRBD1 or TRBD2 (5 bases each). From germline, CDR1 is LGHDT and CDR2 YNNKEL (reference sequence). The CDR3 spans 16 residues. Trimming removed 0 bases at V and 5 bases at J, with 14 bases between.

This clonotype was seen repeatedly, ten times or more. The chain has TRBV7-9 and TRBJ1-1, with no clear D. Germline-derived CDR1 and CDR2 are SEHNR and FQNEAQ (reference sequence). The CDR3 is made up of 12 amino acids. The V end was cut by 4 bases, the J end by 5 bases, with 8 bases between. The CDR3 here is CASSSPGTEAFF. The CDR3 nucleotides are TGTGCCAGCAGCTCCCCGGGAACTGAAGCTTTCTTT.

This clonotype was seen many times. The rearrangement joins TRBV12-3 or TRBV12-4 to TRBJ2-1, with 14 positions matching TRBD2. V lost 6 bases to trimming and J lost 9 bases; unmatched junction nucleotides: 1. This CDR3 comprises 13 residues. CDR3 DNA sequence: TGTGCCAGCAGGGGACTAGCGGGAGCTGAGCAGTTCTTC. Translation: CASRGLAGAEQFF.

To note about this clonotype: One base away lies a much larger clone, so this may be a sequencing read error. The chain has TRBV7-2 and TRBJ2-7, with D possibly TRBD2 on 7 matching bases. V lost 4 bases to trimming and J lost 7 bases, with 14 bases between them. Germline-derived CDR1 and CDR2 are SGHTA and FQGNSA. The CDR3 extends over 13 amino acids. The CDR3 coding sequence is TGTGCCAGCAGCTCGAGGAGGGGGGGAGAGCAGTACTTC. This sequence encodes CASSSRRGGEQYF.

This clonotype was seen a few times. This chain links TRBV2 with TRBJ2-7, with a possible D match to TRBD1 (5 bases). The V and J ends lost 11 bases and 5 bases respectively, with 7 bases between them. From germline, CDR1 is SNHLY and CDR2 FYNNEI. The length of the CDR3 is 9 residues. CDR3 in DNA: TGTGCCCTAGGGGACGAGCAGTACTTC. Translation: CALGDEQYF.

This clonotype was recorded at least ten times. The chain is built from TRBV7-9 and TRBJ2-2, with no clear D. CDR3 length: 13 residues. The V end was cut by 1 base, the J end by 6 bases, with 6 bases between. The V gene's germline CDR1 is SEHNR and CDR2 FQNEAQ (reference sequence). The CDR3 DNA follows: TGTGCCAGCAGCTTAGGCGTCCCCGGGGAGCTGTTTTTT. Translated: CASSLGVPGELFF.

The sample holds a few counts of this clonotype. The chain uses TRBV7-2 and TRBJ2-5, with D perhaps assigned TRBD1 or TRBD2 (5 bases each). The V gene's germline CDR1 is SGHTA and CDR2 FQGNSA. This CDR3 has 17 amino acids. V lost 0 bases to trimming and J lost 5 bases, with 19 bases between them. In DNA form, the CDR3 reads TGTGCCAGCAGCTTAGCCCTTCGAGGGGTCAGCTCGGAGACCCAGTACTTC. Residues: CASSLALRGVSSETQYF.

CDR3 sequence (DNA): TGTGCCAGCAGCACGGTCCCGGGCACTGAAGCTTTCTTT. Protein: CASSTVPGTEAFF. The chain is built from TRBV5-4 and TRBJ1-1; no reliable D call. Germline CDR1 SGHNT, CDR2 YYREEE (reference sequence). CDR3 length equals 13 residues. The V end lost 4 bases, the J end lost 4 bases, and 11 bases lay between the germline ends.

This clonotype has ten or more counts. The CDR3 DNA is TGCAGTGCCTTAGCGGAGAGCCAAGAGACCCAGTACTTC. Translation gives CSALAESQETQYF. This rearrangement joins TRBV20-1 to TRBJ2-5; weak D call: TRBD2 (6 bases). Trimming cost V 6 bases and J 1 base, with 12 bases left between them. Germline values: CDR1 DFQATT, CDR2 SNEGSKA (reference sequence). This CDR3 is built from 13 residues.

Of note for this clonotype: This sequence may be a read error, since a much larger clone differs from it by one base. V usage is TRBV11-2 and J usage is TRBJ2-7; TRBD2 matches at 12 bases. This CDR3 region has 14 residues. The germline gives CDR1 SGHAT, CDR2 FQNNGV. After removal of 5 bases from V and 6 bases from J, the junction contained 5 bases not matched to a gene. CDR3 sequence: CASSPQTSGSEQYF. In DNA, the CDR3 is TGTGCCAGCAGCCCCCAGACTAGCGGGAGCGAGCAGTACTTC.

This clonotype appeared many times. The gene calls are TRBV6-2 or TRBV6-3 and TRBJ2-4; D unresolved. This CDR3 contains 19 residues. Germline V gene data show CDR1 as MNHEY and CDR2 as SVGEGT. Deletions cut 2 bases from V and 0 bases from J, with 20 bases between. The CDR3 DNA follows: TGTGCCAGCAGTTACGAGGCAGGAGCCAAGGTGCTAGCCAAAAACATTCAGTACTTC. Translation gives CASSYEAGAKVLAKNIQYF.

This clonotype was seen many times. The chain links TRBV7-2 to TRBJ2-7, with TRBD2 matching over 12 bases. Germline trimming cut 4 bases from V and 0 bases from J; bases unmatched to any gene: 1. Germline loops: CDR1 SGHTA, CDR2 FQGNSA. The CDR3 length is 15 residues. The CDR3 nucleotides read TGTGCCAGCAGCTGGACTAGCGGGAACTCCTACGAGCAGTACTTC. Translation: CASSWTSGNSYEQYF. The whole variable domain, filled in from reference TRBV7-2 and TRBJ2-7, reads GAGVSQSPSNKVTEKGKDVELRCDPISGHTALYWYRQSLGQGLEFLIYFQGNSAPDKSGLPSDRFSAERTGGSVSTLTIQRTQQEDSAVYLCASSWTSGNSYEQYFGPGTRLTVT.

This clonotype has just a few counts. This chain uses TRBV19 with TRBJ1-2, with 9 bases that match TRBD1. CDR1 and CDR2 (germline): LNHDA, SQIVND (reference sequence). The CDR3 is 14 residues long. With 6 bases clipped from V and 8 bases from J, the junction kept 10 bases outside the gene matches. CDR3 coding DNA: TGTGCCAGTAGGCAAACTGGACAGGGGTGGGGCTACACCTTC. This gives the protein CASRQTGQGWGYTF.

In this sample, this clonotype turned up a few times. The chain combines TRBV7-2 with TRBJ2-5, with TRBD1 matching 9 bases. Germline V gene sequence: CDR1 SGHTA, CDR2 FQGNSA. After removal of 3 bases from V and 6 bases from J, the junction contained 5 bases not matched to a gene. This CDR3 region has 14 residues. CDR3 DNA: TGTGCCAGCAGCTTCGGACAGGGGTTACAGACCCAGTACTTC. It encodes CASSFGQGLQTQYF.

This clonotype was found many times. V usage is TRBV28 and J usage is TRBJ2-1; TRBD1 aligns across 9 bases. J was trimmed by 6 bases and V by 3 bases; bases with no gene match: 27. Germline CDR1 and CDR2: MDHEN and SYDVKM. This CDR3 is 22 amino acids long. In DNA, the CDR3 is TGTGCCAGCAGTTTCCGGACAGGGGCTGCAGCCCTTCGCAGCCCTTCCCTCAATGAGCAGTTCTTC. It is translated as CASSFRTGAAALRSPSLNEQFF.

Many counts were recorded for this clonotype. The V and J genes are TRBV10-2 and TRBJ2-7, with TRBD2 matching over 8 bases. The CDR3 sequence is 15 residues long. V trimming: 3 bases; J trimming: 2 bases; junction bases outside the gene matches: 6. Germline V gene lookup returns CDR1 WSHSY and CDR2 SAAADI. The CDR3: CASSDPLAEAYEQYF. CDR3 coding DNA: TGCGCCAGCAGTGACCCACTAGCGGAGGCCTACGAGCAGTACTTC.